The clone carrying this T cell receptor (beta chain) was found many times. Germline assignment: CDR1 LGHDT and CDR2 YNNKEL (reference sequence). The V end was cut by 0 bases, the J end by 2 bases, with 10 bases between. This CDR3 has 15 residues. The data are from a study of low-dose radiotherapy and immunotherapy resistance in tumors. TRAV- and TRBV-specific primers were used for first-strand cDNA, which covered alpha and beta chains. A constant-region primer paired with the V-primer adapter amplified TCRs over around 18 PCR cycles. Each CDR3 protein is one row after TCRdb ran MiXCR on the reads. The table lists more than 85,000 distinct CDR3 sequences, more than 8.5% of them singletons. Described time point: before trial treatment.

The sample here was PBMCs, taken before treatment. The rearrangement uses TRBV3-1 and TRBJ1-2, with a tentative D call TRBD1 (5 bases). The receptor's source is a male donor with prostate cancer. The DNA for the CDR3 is TGTGCCAGCAGCCAAGAGCCATCAGGGAACTATGGCTACACCTTC. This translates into CASSQEPSGNYGYTF.